This T cell receptor (beta chain) was documented in a study of blood T cell repertoires in COVID-19. Turning to the study itself: Acute and convalescent COVID-19 samples came from the United States, Italy and Spain. In each case, the material was cDNA or gDNA derived from T cells, B-cell-depleted T cells, or PBMCs.

Per the study methods: Estimation of nucleated cell counts was performed using reference gene primer amplification. Clones were read by immunoSEQ multiplex PCR, and TCRdb kept only the in-frame ones, dropping some. For V, J and clone size, that table is used; D and trimming come from the DNA. The sample yields under 250,000 clones, approximately 86% seen once. CDR3 length equals 13 residues. Between the trimmed V and J ends, which lost 6 bases and 1 base, there was a span of 10 bases. Germline-derived CDR1 and CDR2 are SGHRS and YFSETQ. This TCR derives from a man older than 75 with acute or convalescent COVID-19. This chain joins TRBV5-1 and TRBJ2-5; D perhaps matches TRBD2 (6 bases). The specimen was peripheral blood. The CDR3 loop is CASTASAQETQYF. For the CDR3, the DNA is TGCGCCAGCACGGCTAGCGCCCAAGAGACCCAGTACTTC.